This T cell receptor (beta chain) was recovered during a study of T cell responses to AZD1222 COVID-19 vaccine. Using immunoSEQ multiplex PCR, the repertoire was profiled, and TCRdb retains in-frame clones only, with some absent. The repertoire holds about 140,000 clones, with 93% as singletons. Overall study findings and caveats: White British people made up most donors, females outnumbered males, and clonal diversity was possibly underestimated.

Germline V gene data show CDR1 as MNHNS and CDR2 as SASEGT. The CDR3 extends over 16 amino acids. The junction had 5 bases not matched to a gene; V was cut back by 3 bases and J by 2 bases. Regarding this clone: Antigen specificity is unknown.

The source material was peripheral blood, sampled after recovery from COVID-19. The TCR originated in an adult who had recovered from COVID-19. The V gene is TRBV6-1, the J gene TRBJ2-3, with TRBD2 matching 10 bases. The CDR3 nucleotides read TGTGCCAGCAGTGACCCTAGCGGGAGCTTCACAGATACGCAGTATTTT. This gives the protein CASSDPSGSFTDTQYF.